Below, 19 T cell receptor beta chains from the same sample are listed, as sequenced in a study of vaccination and CD4 T cells after COVID-19. Sample treatment: 10-day PBMC culture with coronavirus spike peptide pools or control peptides (ViraFEST assay). Antigens for these TCRs are unknown. The Oncomine TCR Beta short-read assay was applied to DNA of cultured CD4+ T cells. TCRdb reprocessed the PCR reads via MiXCR and lists one record per CDR3 protein. Among 14,000 to 15,000 distinct CDR3 sequences listed, 48% were seen once. Sequencing input: CD4+ T cells from blood, cultured in vitro. The receptors derive from a human donor who had recovered from COVID-19.

The CDR3 nucleotides are TGCAGTGCTAGGGGACAGACCGAGCAGTACTTC. Translating it yields CSARGQTEQYF. The chain combines TRBV20-1 with TRBJ2-7; 7 nucleotides agree with TRBD1. Germline CDR1 DFQATT, CDR2 SNEGSKA (reference sequence). Unmatched junction bases numbered 2, after V lost 3 bases and J lost 6 bases. The CDR3 has 11 amino acids.

This clonotype was observed a handful of times. The rearrangement links TRBV7-2 to TRBJ1-2; TRBD1 agrees at 9 bases. J lost 6 bases, V lost 0 bases, and 8 bases had no gene match. This CDR3 has 16 residues. The germline CDR1 and CDR2 sequences are SGHTA and FQGNSA. CDR3 sequence (DNA): TGTGCCAGCAGCTTAGCCTGGGACAGGGAGGTCCATGGCTACACCTTC. Its protein is CASSLAWDREVHGYTF.

The chain carries TRBV19 and TRBJ2-5; D possibly corresponds to TRBD2 (7 bases). Germline V gene sequence: CDR1 LNHDA, CDR2 SQIVND (reference sequence). The CDR3 runs to 15 residues. The V gene lost 7 bases and the J gene lost 1 base, with 16 bases spanning the gap. This CDR3 is CASTEGGALQETQYF. Here the CDR3 DNA reads TGTGCCAGTACCGAAGGGGGGGCCCTCCAAGAGACCCAGTACTTC.

The chain uses TRBV12-3 or TRBV12-4 and TRBJ1-1; tentatively, D is TRBD1 (6 bases). This CDR3 has 13 amino acids. Trimming pared 5 bases from V and 6 bases from J, leaving 13 bases between. The CDR3 here is CASSLGGVAEAFF. CDR3 in DNA: TGTGCCAGCAGTCTAGGGGGAGTTGCTGAAGCTTTCTTT.

This clonotype was seen once. The V gene is TRBV20-1, the J gene TRBJ2-3; the match to TRBD1 covers 8 bases. The CDR3 runs to 15 residues. The germline V gene encodes CDR1 DFQATT and CDR2 SNEGSKA (reference sequence). Trimming took 3 bases from V and 6 from J; bases not matched to a gene: 11. The DNA of the CDR3 is TGCAGTGCTAGGCCCAGACACAGGGGGACCGATACGCAGTATTTT. Protein sequence: CSARPRHRGTDTQYF.

The chain carries TRBV2 and TRBJ1-4; the match to TRBD1 covers 12 bases. V gave up 5 bases and J gave up 5 bases; unmatched junction bases: 3. CDR3 length: 15 amino acids. Germline V gene lookup returns CDR1 SNHLY and CDR2 FYNNEI. CDR3 amino acids: CASSRDRGLNEKLFF. CDR3 nucleotides: TGTGCCAGCAGTCGGGACAGGGGGCTGAATGAAAAACTGTTTTTT.

The V call is TRBV20-1, the J call TRBJ2-5; 12 nucleotides agree with TRBD2. The CDR3 length is 17 residues. Germline V gives CDR1 DFQATT, CDR2 SNEGSKA (reference sequence). V gave up 3 bases and J gave up 0 bases; unmatched junction bases: 8. As DNA, the CDR3 is TGCAGTGCTAGCAGGCTAGCGGGGGGGCGGTACCAAGAGACCCAGTACTTC. Translating it yields CSASRLAGGRYQETQYF.

V gene TRBV20-1 combines with J gene TRBJ2-7; D not certain. The CDR3 covers 12 residues. Trimming cost V 3 bases and J 6 bases, with 12 bases left between them. CDR1 is DFQATT, CDR2 SNEGSKA, per germline (reference sequence). Written as DNA, the CDR3 is TGCAGTGCTAGTCGCGCCCTGGCCGAGCAGTACTTC. Translation gives CSASRALAEQYF.

This clonotype is termed medium-sized. The chain carries TRBV6-1 and TRBJ2-5, with D possibly being TRBD1 (5 bases). Trimming left V 6 bases short and J 1 base short, with 9 bases between. Germline V gene data show CDR1 as MNHNS and CDR2 as SASEGT. The CDR3 is made up of 13 amino acids. The DNA of the CDR3 is TGTGCCAGCAGAAGCGACAGCCAAGAGACCCAGTACTTC. This translates into CASRSDSQETQYF.

V and J are TRBV7-9 and TRBJ1-2; no firm D call. CDR3 length equals 13 residues. CDR1 and CDR2 from the germline V gene are SEHNR and FQNEAQ (reference sequence). Trimming took off 5 bases at V and 7 bases at J, with 14 bases between the two ends. The CDR3 sequence is CASSHRDLLGYTF. The CDR3 DNA reads TGTGCCAGCAGCCACCGGGATCTCCTTGGCTACACCTTC. Variable domain in full (rest from reference TRBV7-9 and TRBJ1-2): DTGVSQNPRHKITKRGQNVTFRCDPISEHNRLYWYRQTLGQGPEFLTYFQNEAQLEKSRLLSDRFSAERPKGSFSTLEIQRTEQGDSAMYLCASSHRDLLGYTFGSGTRLTVV.

CDR3 region: CASRSDSYQTNYGYTF. The CDR3 DNA reads TGTGCCAGCAGGTCGGACAGTTACCAGACTAACTATGGCTACACCTTC. The chain couples TRBV7-2 to TRBJ1-2, with D possibly matching TRBD1 (6 bases). Germline V lookup: CDR1 SGHTA, CDR2 FQGNSA. The CDR3 runs 16 residues. V lost 6 bases and J 0 bases, leaving 17 bases between the germline ends.

Details on this clonotype: This clone may be a read error of a much larger clone one base away. This chain joins TRBV20-1 and TRBJ1-2, with 8 bases fitting TRBD1. This CDR3 is 16 amino acids long. CDR1 and CDR2 (germline): DFQATT, SNEGSKA (reference sequence). The V gene end was trimmed by 4 bases and the J gene end by 5 bases; junction bases not matched to a gene: 15. This CDR3 is CSATHLTGGLRYGYTF. The CDR3 nucleotides read TGCAGTGCTACCCACCTTACAGGGGGACTCAGGTATGGCTACACCTTC.

V gene TRBV29-1 combines with J gene TRBJ2-7; 13 bases map to TRBD2. The CDR3 is 15 residues long. J lost 7 bases, V lost 5 bases, and 11 bases had no gene match. CDR1 and CDR2 (germline): SQVTM, ANQGSEA. The CDR3 here is CSVPSRLAGGGEQYF. The CDR3 DNA is TGCAGCGTTCCCAGCCGACTAGCGGGAGGAGGGGAGCAGTACTTC.

A few counts support this clonotype. The chain recombines TRBV10-1 with TRBJ2-5; D possibly corresponds to TRBD1 (6 bases). Germline V gives CDR1 WNHNN, CDR2 SYGVQD (reference sequence). Trimming cost V 9 bases and J 1 base, with 12 bases left between them. The CDR3 extends over 13 amino acids. The CDR3 region is CARPQGSQETQYF. DNA of the CDR3: TGCGCCAGGCCACAGGGATCCCAAGAGACCCAGTACTTC.

V gene TRBV20-1 combines with J gene TRBJ1-6; 7 bases are a match to TRBD1. The length of the CDR3 is 13 residues. Germline assignment: CDR1 DFQATT and CDR2 SNEGSKA (reference sequence). V lost 6 bases and J lost 8; bases outside the gene matches: 7. The CDR3 bases are TGCAGTGCGAACGACAGGGAGTATTCACCCCTCCACTTT. Protein product: CSANDREYSPLHF.

This rearrangement joins TRBV30 to TRBJ2-2; D uncertain. There are 13 residues in the CDR3. CDR1 and CDR2 (germline): GTSNPN, SVGIG (reference sequence). V was trimmed by 2 bases and J by 7 bases, leaving 11 bases between them. The CDR3 coding sequence is TGTGCCTGGAGTCTAACGTGGAGCGGGGAGCTGTTTTTT. It yields the protein CAWSLTWSGELFF.

The genes are TRBV6-1 and TRBJ1-2, with no clear D. Germline V gene data show CDR1 as MNHNS and CDR2 as SASEGT. Deletions cut 2 bases from V and 2 bases from J, with 6 bases between. This CDR3 contains 13 residues. This CDR3 reads CASSETWNYGYTF. The DNA of the CDR3 is TGTGCCAGCAGTGAAACGTGGAACTATGGCTACACCTTC.

This sequence joins TRBV5-6 and TRBJ1-5; no reliable D call. The CDR3 runs 14 residues. Trimming shortened V by 4 bases and J by 3 bases, and 11 bases separated the two germline ends. Germline assignment: CDR1 SGHDT and CDR2 YYEEEE. The CDR3 nucleotides are TGTGCCAGCAGCGCCGGACGGCTCAATCAGCCCCAGCATTTT. Protein product: CASSAGRLNQPQHF.

This clonotype was observed a few times. The V and J genes are TRBV14 and TRBJ2-7; D may correspond to TRBD1 or TRBD2 (5 bases each). The V end lost 5 bases, the J end lost 4 bases, and 18 bases lay between the germline ends. CDR3 length: 15 amino acids. Germline-derived CDR1 and CDR2 are SGHDN and FVKESK. In DNA, the CDR3 is TGTGCCAGCAGCTTGCAGCCGGGACCCCAATACGAGCAGTACTTC. It codes for CASSLQPGPQYEQYF.